A selection of T cell receptor beta chains follows, all from one sample in a study of cytomegalovirus exposure and HLA in healthy donors. Sequenced by immunoSEQ multiplex PCR; TCRdb stores in-frame clones only, minus some. The sample has over 200,000 clones; 70% to 80% are singletons. Sequenced sample: PBMCs. These receptors were collected from a male donor in good health and CMV-seronegative. Each CDR3 is given with its conserved first and last residue. The D gene is left open where the match is weak. Not all rows give a size; the values are once, few, many and, for expanded clones, a class.

J gene	D gene	clone size	V gene	CDR3 length	CDR3 DNA	CDR3 protein
TRBJ2-5	-	-	TRBV7-2	13	TGTGCCAGCAGCAGGAGTTACCAAGAGACCCAGTACTTC	CASSRSYQETQYF
TRBJ1-2	-	-	TRBV25-1	13	TGTGCCAGCAGTGAATCCCCCCCGGGGGGCTACACCTTC	CASSESPPGGYTF
TRBJ2-2	-	few	TRBV14	13	TGTGCCAGCAGCCAAGAATCCCGGTGGGAGCTGTTTTTT	CASSQESRWELFF
TRBJ2-2	TRBD1	-	TRBV7-3	16	TGTGCCAGCAGTGGGCCTTCGGGACAGACCACCGGGGAGCTGTTTTTT	CASSGPSGQTTGELFF
TRBJ2-7	TRBD1	-	TRBV11-3	14	TGTGCCAGCAGCTTAGGGACAGGACCCTACGAGCAGTACTTC	CASSLGTGPYEQYF
TRBJ2-5	TRBD1	-	TRBV18	13	TGTGCCAGCTCACCGGGACAGGTCGAGACCCAGTACTTC	CASSPGQVETQYF
TRBJ2-2	TRBD1	-	TRBV29-1	17	TGCAGCGTTGAAGATCCCGGCGACAGGGGGCGCGCCGGGGAGCTGTTTTTT	CSVEDPGDRGRAGELFF
TRBJ2-7	TRBD1	-	TRBV2	16	TGTGCCAGCAGTCTGAACCGGGGACAGGGACACTCCGAGCAGTACTTC	CASSLNRGQGHSEQYF
TRBJ2-7	-	-	TRBV21-1	15	TGTGCCAGCAGCAAAAGTGGCGGGGGTTCCTACGAGCAGTACTTC	CASSKSGGGSYEQYF
TRBJ2-7	-	-	TRBV5-1	16	TGCGCCAGCAGCTTGGGGACAGGGAGGGTAACCTACGAGCAGTACTTC	CASSLGTGRVTYEQYF
TRBJ2-7	TRBD2	-	TRBV15	15	TGTGCCACCCAGGTAGCGGGAGCCCCTCCCTACGAGCAGTACTTC	CATQVAGAPPYEQYF
TRBJ1-4	-	-	TRBV4-2	16	TGTGCCAGCAGCTTAGATCCACAGGGATTGAATGAAAAACTGTTTTTT	CASSLDPQGLNEKLFF
TRBJ1-1	-	few	TRBV5-4	14	TGTGCCAGCAGCACACGAACCGGGAGCACTGAAGCTTTCTTT	CASSTRTGSTEAFF
TRBJ2-7	TRBD1	-	TRBV27	15	TGTGCCAGCAGTTACGTGCAGGGGGCCTCCTACGAGCAGTACTTC	CASSYVQGASYEQYF
TRBJ2-7	TRBD1	-	TRBV30	15	TGTGCCTGGAGCAACAGGGGGAGGAGGTCCTACGAGCAGTACTTC	CAWSNRGRRSYEQYF
TRBJ1-2	-	-	TRBV10-1	13	TGCGCCAGCAGTGAGTACAGGAACTATGGCTACACCTTC	CASSEYRNYGYTF
TRBJ2-5	TRBD1	-	TRBV7-9	16	TGTGCCAGCAGCTTAGGAGACAGGGGGTTGAGAGAGACCCAGTACTTC	CASSLGDRGLRETQYF
TRBJ2-1	-	-	TRBV5-1	15	TGCGCCAGCAGCCGGACCGGGACACGAGGCAATGAGCAGTTCTTC	CASSRTGTRGNEQFF
TRBJ2-7	TRBD2	once	TRBV5-4	17	TGTGCCAGCAGTCGAGGAGGGGCGGGAGGGCCGCCCTACGAGCAGTACTTC	CASSRGGAGGPPYEQYF
TRBJ2-3	TRBD1	few	TRBV5-4	17	TGTGCCAGCAGCTCACTACAGGACAGGGGGCGTTCAGATACGCAGTATTTT	CASSSLQDRGRSDTQYF
TRBJ2-5	TRBD2	-	TRBV30	15	TGTGCCTGGAGAGAGTGGGCGGGAGCGTCAGAGACCCAGTACTTC	CAWREWAGASETQYF
TRBJ2-2	TRBD2	-	TRBV11-2	16	TGTGCCAGCAGCACCCGACTAGCGACGAACACCGGGGAGCTGTTTTTT	CASSTRLATNTGELFF
TRBJ2-5	-	-	TRBV27	12	TGTGCCAGCAAGGGGATACAAGAGACCCAGTACTTC	CASKGIQETQYF
TRBJ1-2	-	-	TRBV9	14	TGTGCCAGCAGCGTAGGTGGCGGTGACTATGGCTACACCTTC	CASSVGGGDYGYTF
TRBJ1-5	-	-	TRBV27	14	TGTGCCAGCAGTTTCCGGTATAGCAATCAGCCCCAGCATTTT	CASSFRYSNQPQHF
TRBJ1-1	-	-	TRBV29-1	13	TGCAGCGTTGCGCAGGGGCCGAACACTGAAGCTTTCTTT	CSVAQGPNTEAFF
TRBJ2-3	-	-	TRBV6-6	15	TGTGCCAGCAGTTCCAGCGGGTATCGGACAGATACGCAGTATTTT	CASSSSGYRTDTQYF